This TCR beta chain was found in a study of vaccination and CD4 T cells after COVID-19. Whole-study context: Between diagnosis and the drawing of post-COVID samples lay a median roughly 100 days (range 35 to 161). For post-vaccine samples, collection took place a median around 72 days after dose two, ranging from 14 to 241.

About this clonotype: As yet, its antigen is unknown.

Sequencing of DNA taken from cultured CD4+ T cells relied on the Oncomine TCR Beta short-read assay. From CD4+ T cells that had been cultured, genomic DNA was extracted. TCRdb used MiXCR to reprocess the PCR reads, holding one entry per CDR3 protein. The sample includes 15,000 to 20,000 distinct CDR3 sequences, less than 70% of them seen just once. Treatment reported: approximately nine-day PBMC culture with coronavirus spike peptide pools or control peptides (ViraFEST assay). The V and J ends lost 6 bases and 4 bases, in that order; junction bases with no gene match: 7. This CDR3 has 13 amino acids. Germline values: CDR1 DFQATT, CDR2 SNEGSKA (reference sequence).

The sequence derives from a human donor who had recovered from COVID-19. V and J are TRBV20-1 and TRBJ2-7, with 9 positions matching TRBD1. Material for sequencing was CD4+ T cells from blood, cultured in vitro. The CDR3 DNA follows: TGCAGTGCGGAGGGACAGGGTGAATACGAGCAGTACTTC. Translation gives CSAEGQGEYEQYF.